A selection of T cell receptor beta chains follows, all from one sample in a study of cytomegalovirus exposure and HLA in healthy donors. Using immunoSEQ multiplex PCR, the repertoire was profiled, and TCRdb retains in-frame clones only, with some absent. The table has 150,000 to 200,000 clones, roughly three quarters seen once. The sample taken for sequencing was PBMCs. All receptors come from a male donor in good health and CMV-seropositive. The CDR3 runs from the conserved cysteine through the conserved F or W. Each record gives: D gene, V gene, J gene, clone size, CDR3 DNA, CDR3 protein. A D gene is named only where the DNA matches it firmly. Rows give clone size only sometimes, using once, few, many, or a class for an expanded clone.

.	TRBV5-6	TRBJ2-7	.	TGTGCCAGCAGCTTAGGGCAGGGGTTTGAGTACTTC	CASSLGQGFEYF
TRBD1	TRBV6-1	TRBJ1-5	.	TGTGCCAGCAGATCCGGGACAGGTGGCTACCAGCCCCAGCATTTT	CASRSGTGGYQPQHF
TRBD2	TRBV13	TRBJ2-3	.	TGTGCCAGCAGCTCCTTTCCTAGCGGGGGGAAAGATACGCAGTATTTT	CASSSFPSGGKDTQYF
.	TRBV23-1	TRBJ2-7	.	TGCGCCAGCAGTCAATCGGGGGGGCGACCGAAGTTC	CASSQSGGRPKF
TRBD1	TRBV4-1	TRBJ1-4	few	TGCGCCAGCAGCCAAACGAAAGAGTTACCGGGACAGGGGGCAGTACTGTTTTTT	CASSQTKELPGQGAVLFF
.	TRBV6-4	TRBJ2-5	.	TGTGCCAGCAGTGCAACTCCGGAGGCCCAGTACTTC	CASSATPEAQYF
.	TRBV19	TRBJ2-7	.	TGTGCCAGTAGTACCGGGTCCCACGAGCAGTACTTC	CASSTGSHEQYF
.	TRBV6-5	TRBJ1-5	.	TGTGCCAGCAGTTACAGGGGCGGTCAGCCCCAGCATTTT	CASSYRGGQPQHF
.	TRBV5-1	TRBJ1-1	.	TGCGCCAGCAGTCCCGTTAGGGGCCCTATGAACACTGAAGCTTTCTTT	CASSPVRGPMNTEAFF
.	TRBV7-2	TRBJ2-1	few	TGTGCCAGCAGGACCGGGACACCCCACTACAATGAGCAGTTCTTC	CASRTGTPHYNEQFF
.	TRBV12-5	TRBJ2-3	.	TGTGCTAGTGGCGACGAGCGAGATACGCAGTATTTT	CASGDERDTQYF
TRBD1	TRBV7-2	TRBJ2-2	.	TGTGCCAGCAGCCGGGACAGGAGAAGTTCCGGGGAGCTGTTTTTT	CASSRDRRSSGELFF
TRBD1	TRBV14	TRBJ1-4	.	TGTGCCAGCAGCGACGACAGGGGGCCTGAAAAACTGTTTTTT	CASSDDRGPEKLFF
TRBD1	TRBV7-8	TRBJ1-1	.	TGTGCCAGCAGCTTACCCGGGACAGGCCCGGTGAGCACTGAAGCTTTCTTT	CASSLPGTGPVSTEAFF
TRBD1	TRBV15	TRBJ2-7	.	TGTGCCACCAGCAGAGATGGACGGACAGGGAGATACGAGCAGTACTTC	CATSRDGRTGRYEQYF
TRBD2	TRBV10-3	TRBJ2-3	.	TGTGCCATCAGTGGGAGCGGGGGGGCGGATACGCAGTATTTT	CAISGSGGADTQYF
.	TRBV29-1	TRBJ1-4	.	TGCAGCGTTGAAGAGATAGGGGCAAGAGAACTGTTTTTT	CSVEEIGARELFF
TRBD1	TRBV13	TRBJ2-3	.	TGTGCCAGCAGCTTAGAAGCCCTCGGACAGGGTGGAAGAGATACGCAGTATTTT	CASSLEALGQGGRDTQYF
TRBD2	TRBV4-1	TRBJ2-3	.	TGCGCCAGCAGCCAAGATTTGGCGGGGGGGCACGCAGATACGCAGTATTTT	CASSQDLAGGHADTQYF
TRBD1	TRBV11-2	TRBJ1-3	.	TGTGCCAGCAGCTTTCCCCGGGGGGGACAGACCTCTGGAAACACCATATATTTT	CASSFPRGGQTSGNTIYF
TRBD1	TRBV19	TRBJ1-1	.	TGTGCCAGTACTCCGACAGGGAGCGACACTGAAGCTTTCTTT	CASTPTGSDTEAFF
.	TRBV19	TRBJ2-1	.	TGTGCCAGTAGTATCAGGGATTATTGGTCCAATGAGCAGTTCTTC	CASSIRDYWSNEQFF
TRBD2	TRBV5-1	TRBJ2-3	.	TGCGCCAGCAGCGGGTACTCTAGCGGGGGGGCGGATACGCAGTATTTT	CASSGYSSGGADTQYF
.	TRBV11-2	TRBJ2-1	.	TGTGCCAGCAGCTTGGAGGGGAGCTCCTACAATGAGCAGTTCTTC	CASSLEGSSYNEQFF
.	TRBV7-3	TRBJ1-1	.	TGTGCCAGCAGCCTGAGTCCCGGGGGGGTTTTCTTT	CASSLSPGGVFF
.	TRBV4-1	TRBJ1-3	.	TGCGCCAGCAGCCAAATCGCAGTCTCTGGAAACACCATATATTTT	CASSQIAVSGNTIYF
TRBD1	TRBV5-1	TRBJ2-6	few	TGCGCCAGCAGCCTGGCGGGAAGAGGACAGGGGTTGTCTGGGGCCAACGTCCTGACTTTC	CASSLAGRGQGLSGANVLTF
.	TRBV27	TRBJ1-2	.	TGTGCCAGCAGTTTATCATCAGTCTATGGCTACACCTTC	CASSLSSVYGYTF
TRBD2	TRBV6-6	TRBJ2-5	.	TGTGCCAGCAGTTACAGGACTAGCGGGGGGAAGACCCAGTACTTC	CASSYRTSGGKTQYF
.	TRBV18	TRBJ2-3	.	TGTGCCAGCTCATTACTCCTGGATACGCAGTATTTT	CASSLLLDTQYF
.	TRBV30	TRBJ1-2	.	TGTGCCTGGAGTGCTAACAGGGATGGAGGCTACACCTTC	CAWSANRDGGYTF
.	TRBV4-1	TRBJ2-5	.	TGCGCCAGCAGCCAAGGGGAGTGGCACGGAGAGAAAGGAGAGACCCAGTACTTC	CASSQGEWHGEKGETQYF
.	TRBV4-1	TRBJ1-2	.	TGCGCCAGCAACCCCCGGGTGCGACAGCCTCTAAACTATGGCTACACCTTC	CASNPRVRQPLNYGYTF